What follows are 12 T cell receptor beta chains derived from one specimen sequenced in a study of blood T cells in healthy people across ages. PCR was performed a second time for about 7 to 11 cycles using a sample-barcoded 5' primer and a J-beta primer mix. Via MiXCR, TCRdb re-called the 5' RACE reads, giving one row per CDR3 protein. The data hold 1.2 million to 1.5 million distinct CDR3 sequences, with approximately 40% observed a single time. Sequenced: blood. These receptors all stem from a woman aged 18-29 years in good health.

The chain uses TRBV2 and TRBJ1-1, with D unresolved. CDR1 is SNHLY and CDR2 is FYNNEI in the germline V gene. Deletions cut 5 bases from V and 6 bases from J, with 13 bases between. The CDR3 is made up of 13 amino acids. CDR3 nucleotide sequence: TGTGCCAGCAGTCGACTCCCAGACGCTGAAGCTTTCTTT. This sequence encodes CASSRLPDAEAFF. The full variable domain, its missing parts supplied by reference TRBV2 and TRBJ1-1, is EPEVTQTPSHQVTQMGQEVILRCVPISNHLYFYWYRQILGQKVEFLVSFYNNEISEKSEIFDDQFSVERPDGSNFTLKIRSTKLEDSAMYFCASSRLPDAEAFFGQGTRLTVV.

The rearrangement uses TRBV7-2 and TRBJ1-2; 7 bases are shared with TRBD1. J lost 3 bases, V lost 4 bases, and 5 bases had no gene match. Per the germline V gene, CDR1 is SGHTA and CDR2 is FQGNSA. The CDR3 extends over 14 amino acids. CDR3 loop: CASSSDRVHYGYTF. The CDR3 DNA sequence: TGTGCCAGCAGCTCCGACAGGGTGCACTATGGCTACACCTTC.

This clonotype has a handful of counts. The chain combines TRBV5-6 with TRBJ2-1; 12 bases line up with TRBD2. The CDR3 is 18 residues long. The V gene's germline CDR1 is SGHDT and CDR2 YYEEEE. J was trimmed by 6 bases and V by 4 bases; bases with no gene match: 14. For the CDR3, the DNA is TGTGCCAGCAGCGACGAAGGTGGACTAGCGGGACCCCTCAATGAGCAGTTCTTC. The encoded protein is CASSDEGGLAGPLNEQFF.

Concerning this clonotype itself: A junction end diverges from the germline sequence, so it may reflect a read error. This chain connects TRBV2 to TRBJ1-2; no firm D call. Germline V lookup: CDR1 SNHLY, CDR2 FYNNEI. The CDR3 runs to 13 residues. This CDR3 reads CASRDSPGYGFTF. The CDR3 nucleotides are TGTGCCAGCAGAGACTCACCGGGCTATGGCTTCACCTTC.

This chain uses TRBV12-3 or TRBV12-4 with TRBJ2-5; the D is unclear. CDR3 size: 13 residues. Trimming cost V 4 bases and J 5 bases, with 11 bases left between them. The CDR3 here is CASSSQIVETQYF. As DNA, the CDR3 is TGTGCCAGCAGTTCCCAGATAGTGGAGACCCAGTACTTC.

This clonotype was detected only a few times. The V call is TRBV3-1, the J call TRBJ2-7, with D perhaps matching TRBD2 (5 bases). The CDR3 runs 14 residues. Trimming left V 4 bases short and J 4 bases short, with 14 bases between. Germline lookup yields CDR1 LGHDT and CDR2 YNNKEL (reference sequence). The CDR3 sequence: CASSLGDAGYEQYF. For the CDR3, the DNA is TGTGCCAGCAGCCTCGGGGATGCCGGGTACGAGCAGTACTTC.

The DNA of the CDR3 is TGCAGCGCCACAATAGCGGGGGGCACAGATACGCAGTATTTT. It encodes CSATIAGGTDTQYF. The chain combines TRBV29-1 with TRBJ2-3; 9 bases line up with TRBD2. In germline, CDR1 is SQVTM, CDR2 ANQGSEA. The CDR3 sequence is 14 residues long. V was pared by 7 bases and J by 1 base, with 6 bases of the junction left unmatched.

This clonotype has just a few counts. The rearrangement uses TRBV29-1 and TRBJ1-2; TRBD1 matches 10 bases. The junction had 10 bases not matched to a gene; V was cut back by 0 bases and J by 0 bases. There are 18 residues in the CDR3. Germline V gene sequence: CDR1 SQVTM, CDR2 ANQGSEA. DNA of the CDR3: TGCAGCGTTGAAGATCGGGGACAGGGGAGGTGGGCTAACTATGGCTACACCTTC. Protein product: CSVEDRGQGRWANYGYTF.

This clonotype came up a few times. This chain uses TRBV30 with TRBJ2-3, with D possibly matching TRBD2 (5 bases). V dropped 3 bases and J dropped 4 bases, with 11 bases sitting between them. The CDR3 has 13 residues. The germline V gene encodes CDR1 GTSNPN and CDR2 SVGIG (reference sequence). The CDR3 DNA reads as TGTGCCTGGAGAGGGAGTTTTCCAGATACGCAGTATTTT. It is translated as CAWRGSFPDTQYF.

The chain carries TRBV5-1 and TRBJ1-2, with D unclear. CDR3 length: 12 residues. Germline V gives CDR1 SGHRS, CDR2 YFSETQ. V was shortened by 5 bases and J by 7 bases, with 12 bases between the two germline ends. The CDR3 bases are TGCGCCAGCAGTCGGTCGAAGCGTGGCTACACCTTC. This encodes CASSRSKRGYTF.

This chain connects TRBV7-2 to TRBJ2-3, with D perhaps TRBD1 (6 bases). Germline-derived CDR1 and CDR2 are SGHTA and FQGNSA. The V and J ends lost 5 bases and 0 bases respectively, with 15 bases between them. The CDR3 loop spans 16 amino acids. CDR3 in DNA: TGTGCCAGCAGCCCCCACCCGCAGGGGAGCACAGATACGCAGTATTTT. Translation: CASSPHPQGSTDTQYF.

The gene calls are TRBV5-1 and TRBJ2-1; 10 positions match TRBD2. The germline V gene encodes CDR1 SGHRS and CDR2 YFSETQ. The CDR3 is 15 residues long. After removal of 4 bases from V and 5 bases from J, the junction contained 6 bases not matched to a gene. CDR3 protein: CASSTSGGANNEQFF. The CDR3 nucleotides are TGCGCCAGCAGCACCAGCGGGGGGGCCAACAATGAGCAGTTCTTC.